These T cell receptor beta chains were read from a single sample in a study of control samples from healthy donors and cancer patients. Method: immunoSEQ multiplex PCR; TCRdb's copy keeps in-frame clones and lacks some. Among about 150,000 clones listed, about nine tenths were seen once. Material: blood. All receptors come from a middle-aged woman in good health. Both conserved end residues are trimmed from each CDR3. D genes are given only for firm matches.

D: .; V: TRBV7-8; J: TRBJ1-4; CDR3: ASSLIVDILF
D: .; V: TRBV3-1/TRBV3-2; J: TRBJ1-2; CDR3: ASSPGKGNYGYT
D: TRBD2; V: TRBV24-1; J: TRBJ2-1; CDR3: ATSDSRSSGGVGNEQF
D: .; V: TRBV5-6; J: TRBJ2-6; CDR3: ASSLFDTRSGANVLT
D: .; V: TRBV5-1; J: TRBJ1-4; CDR3: ASSDGSSWEKLF
D: .; V: TRBV3-1/TRBV3-2; J: TRBJ2-3; CDR3: ASSRGTNTDTQY
D: .; V: TRBV18; J: TRBJ2-1; CDR3: ASSPGQGGGISYNEQF
D: TRBD1; V: TRBV19; J: TRBJ2-7; CDR3: ASRGQGGYEQY
D: TRBD2; V: TRBV7-2; J: TRBJ2-1; CDR3: ASSLELAGNNEQF
D: .; V: TRBV5-1; J: TRBJ1-2; CDR3: ASSLSGRLDGYT
D: TRBD1; V: TRBV7-8; J: TRBJ1-5; CDR3: ASSLAGGSNQPQH
D: .; V: TRBV4-1; J: TRBJ1-6; CDR3: ASSQEWSPLH
D: .; V: TRBV24-1; J: TRBJ1-1; CDR3: ATSDLLNTEAF
D: .; V: TRBV9; J: TRBJ2-7; CDR3: ASTKPGDPYEQY
D: .; V: TRBV19; J: TRBJ2-3; CDR3: ASSMRGSGPGEADTQY
D: .; V: TRBV2; J: TRBJ2-7; CDR3: ASSEQGSYYEQY
D: .; V: TRBV9; J: TRBJ1-1; CDR3: ASSVALNTEAF
D: .; V: TRBV12-3/TRBV12-4; J: TRBJ1-2; CDR3: ASTVPGAGYT
D: .; V: TRBV5-8; J: TRBJ1-4; CDR3: ASSWDL
D: TRBD1; V: TRBV5-1; J: TRBJ1-2; CDR3: ASSELQGWYGYT
D: TRBD1; V: TRBV2; J: TRBJ1-1; CDR3: ASSEEQGDHTEAF
D: TRBD1; V: TRBV18; J: TRBJ2-1; CDR3: ASSPPEWTGVHNEQF